This T cell receptor (delta chain) was identified during a study of gamma-delta T cells after stem cell transplantation. TCRdb re-called clones from the RT-PCR reads via CATT. Here the sample spans 3,000 to 3,500 delta-chain clones, 1.9% being singletons. Details on this clone: TCRdb's entry gives the protein of a much larger clone, which mismatches this DNA's translation at residue 6, likely from a read error; the protein reported here is translated from the DNA.

The trim removed 4 bases at V and 4 bases at J, leaving 16 bases unmatched. The CDR3 is 18 amino acids. Germline assignment: CDR1 GEAIGNYY and CDR2 EKD. This receptor was identified in a human donor. It is not recorded whose cells these are; they may come from a transplant donor. This chain joins TRDV2 and TRDJ1; 11 bases are shared with TRDD3. Sequencing was carried out using gamma-delta T cells. DNA for the CDR3: TGTGCCTGTGATTCCATAGCCTCTCTACTGGGGGATATCGATAAACTCATCTTT. Protein product: CACDSIASLLGDIDKLIF.